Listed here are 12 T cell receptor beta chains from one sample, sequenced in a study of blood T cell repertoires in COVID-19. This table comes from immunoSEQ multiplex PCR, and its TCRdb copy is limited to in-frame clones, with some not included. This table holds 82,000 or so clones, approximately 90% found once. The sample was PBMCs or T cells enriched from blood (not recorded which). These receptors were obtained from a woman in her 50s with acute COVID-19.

The CDR3 DNA reads as TGTGCCGCCTCTGAGGTTTCTGGAAACACCATATATTTT. Translating gives CAASEVSGNTIYF. The rearrangement links TRBV19 to TRBJ1-3; D call uncertain. The V end was cut by 11 bases, the J end by 1 base, with 12 bases between. The CDR3 has 13 amino acids. Germline V CDR1 and CDR2: LNHDA, SQIVND (reference sequence).

The CDR3 sequence: CASSYRAGPNTGELFF. The CDR3 DNA is TGTGCCAGCAGTTACAGGGCGGGGCCTAACACCGGGGAGCTGTTTTTT. The genes are TRBV6-5 and TRBJ2-2; TRBD2 might be the D (6 bases). V gave up 2 bases and J gave up 2 bases, with 12 bases separating them. The CDR3 is 16 amino acids. Germline CDR1 is MNHEY and CDR2 is SVGAGI.

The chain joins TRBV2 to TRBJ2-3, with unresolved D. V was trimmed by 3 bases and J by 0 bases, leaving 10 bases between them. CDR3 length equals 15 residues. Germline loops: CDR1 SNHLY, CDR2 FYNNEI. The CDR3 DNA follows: TGTGCCAGCAGTGATGCTGCCGGTAGCACAGATACGCAGTATTTT. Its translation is CASSDAAGSTDTQYF.

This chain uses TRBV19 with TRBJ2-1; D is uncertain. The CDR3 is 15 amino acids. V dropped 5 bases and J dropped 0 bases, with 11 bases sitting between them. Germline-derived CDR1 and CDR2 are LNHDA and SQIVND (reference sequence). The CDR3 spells CASSARSSSYNEQFF. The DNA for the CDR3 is TGTGCCAGTAGTGCCCGATCGAGCTCCTACAATGAGCAGTTCTTC. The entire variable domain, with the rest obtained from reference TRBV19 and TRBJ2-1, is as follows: DGGITQSPKYLFRKEGQNVTLSCEQNLNHDAMYWYRQDPGQGLRLIYYSQIVNDFQKGDIAEGYSVSREKKESFPLTVTSAQKNPTAFYLCASSARSSSYNEQFFGPGTRLTVL.

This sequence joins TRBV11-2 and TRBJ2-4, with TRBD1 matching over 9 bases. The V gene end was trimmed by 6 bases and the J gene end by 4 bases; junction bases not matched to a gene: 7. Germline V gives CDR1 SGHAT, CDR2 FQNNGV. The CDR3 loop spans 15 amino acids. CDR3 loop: CASRNTGTGKNIQYF. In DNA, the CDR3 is TGTGCCAGCAGAAATACCGGGACAGGGAAAAACATTCAGTACTTC.

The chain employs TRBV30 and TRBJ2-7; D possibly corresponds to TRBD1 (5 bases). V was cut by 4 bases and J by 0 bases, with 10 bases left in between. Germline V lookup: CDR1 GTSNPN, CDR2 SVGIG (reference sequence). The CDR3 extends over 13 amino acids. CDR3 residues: CAWKGRVSYEQYF. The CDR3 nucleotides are TGTGCCTGGAAGGGCAGGGTCTCCTACGAGCAGTACTTC.

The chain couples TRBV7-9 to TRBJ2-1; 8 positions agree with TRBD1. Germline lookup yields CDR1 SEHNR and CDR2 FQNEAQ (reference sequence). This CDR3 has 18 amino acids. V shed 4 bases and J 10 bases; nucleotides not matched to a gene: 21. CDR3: CASSSPRPIGTGQREQFF. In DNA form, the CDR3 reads TGTGCCAGCAGCTCACCGCGGCCGATTGGGACAGGACAAAGGGAGCAGTTCTTC.

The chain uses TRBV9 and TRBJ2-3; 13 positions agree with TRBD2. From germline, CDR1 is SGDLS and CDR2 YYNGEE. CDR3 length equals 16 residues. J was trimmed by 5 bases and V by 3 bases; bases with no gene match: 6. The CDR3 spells CASSAGLAGVRDTQYF. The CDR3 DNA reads TGTGCCAGCAGCGCCGGACTAGCGGGAGTGAGAGATACGCAGTATTTT.

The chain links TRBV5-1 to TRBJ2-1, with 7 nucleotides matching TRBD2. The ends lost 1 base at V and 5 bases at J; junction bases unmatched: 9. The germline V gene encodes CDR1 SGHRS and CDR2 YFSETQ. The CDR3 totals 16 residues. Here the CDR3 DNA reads TGCGCCAGCAGCTTGTTGTCCGGGAGGACGGACAATGAGCAGTTCTTC. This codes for CASSLLSGRTDNEQFF.

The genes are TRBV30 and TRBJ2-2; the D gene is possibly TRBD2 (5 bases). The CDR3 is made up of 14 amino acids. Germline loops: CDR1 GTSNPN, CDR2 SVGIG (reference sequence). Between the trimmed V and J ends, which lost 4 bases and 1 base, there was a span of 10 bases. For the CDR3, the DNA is TGTGCCTGGATCCCCGGGATGAACACCGGGGAGCTGTTTTTT. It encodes CAWIPGMNTGELFF.

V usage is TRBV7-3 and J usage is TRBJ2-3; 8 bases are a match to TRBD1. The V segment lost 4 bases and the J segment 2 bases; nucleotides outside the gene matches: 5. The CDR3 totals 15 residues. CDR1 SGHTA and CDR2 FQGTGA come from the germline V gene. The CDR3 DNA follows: TGTGCCAGCAGCTCCGGACAGGGACACACAGATACGCAGTATTTT. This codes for CASSSGQGHTDTQYF.

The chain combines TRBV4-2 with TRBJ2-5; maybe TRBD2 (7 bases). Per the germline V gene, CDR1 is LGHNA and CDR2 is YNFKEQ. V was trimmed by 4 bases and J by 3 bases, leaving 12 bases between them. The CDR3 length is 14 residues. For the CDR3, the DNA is TGTGCCAGCAGCCTTAGGGGGGGGGAAGAGACCCAGTACTTC. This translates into CASSLRGGEETQYF.